This entry lists 7 T cell receptor beta chains sequenced from one sample in a study of T-cell reconstitution after alpha-beta-depleted transplantation in children. For TCRbeta, the library was prepared with unique molecular identifiers. From the PCR reads, TCRdb called clonotypes with MiXCR, one entry per CDR3 protein. Altogether about 200,000 distinct CDR3 sequences are present, about 6% being singletons, with the ten largest covering roughly 4.7%. Sample: PBMCs, taken before TCRalphabeta/CD19-depleted stem cell transplant. The receptors originated from a girl less than two years old with combined immunodeficiency, due to receive a stem cell transplant.

This clonotype was counted a few times. The chain couples TRBV7-2 to TRBJ1-1, with D perhaps matching TRBD1 (6 bases). Germline V CDR1 and CDR2: SGHTA, FQGNSA. Trimming removed 5 bases from V and 0 bases from J, with 19 bases in between. The CDR3 totals 17 residues. CDR3 region: CASSQHETGFMNTEAFF. As DNA, the CDR3 is TGTGCCAGCAGCCAACACGAGACAGGCTTCATGAACACTGAAGCTTTCTTT.

This clonotype was seen repeatedly, ten times or more. The J gene is TRBJ2-7, the V gene TRBV29-1; possibly TRBD2 for D (5 bases). Germline V gene lookup returns CDR1 SQVTM and CDR2 ANQGSEA. The V gene lost 0 bases and the J gene lost 6 bases, with 9 bases spanning the gap. The CDR3 has 12 residues. CDR3 sequence: CSVEDLLGEQYF. The CDR3 DNA reads TGCAGCGTTGAAGACCTACTAGGCGAGCAGTACTTC.

This clonotype was detected many times. The chain uses TRBV28 and TRBJ2-3, with D tentatively TRBD1 or TRBD2 (5 bases each). This CDR3 is built from 17 residues. The V gene lost 5 bases and the J gene lost 6 bases, with 24 bases spanning the gap. Germline V gene lookup returns CDR1 MDHEN and CDR2 SYDVKM. The CDR3 protein is CASSTIWYGAGVDTQYF. Written as DNA, the CDR3 is TGTGCCAGCAGTACTATCTGGTATGGGGCCGGGGTGGATACGCAGTATTTT.

This clonotype showed up just a few times. The chain employs TRBV11-3 and TRBJ2-7; 7 nucleotides match TRBD2. V trimming: 1 base; J trimming: 4 bases; junction bases outside the gene matches: 28. In germline, CDR1 is SGHNT, CDR2 YENEEA. CDR3 length: 22 amino acids. The CDR3 region is CASSLGIRKRDYLLGVVYEQYF. CDR3 in DNA: TGTGCCAGCAGCTTAGGGATCAGGAAACGGGACTACCTACTAGGAGTTGTTTACGAGCAGTACTTC.

This clonotype came up many times. This chain uses TRBV28 with TRBJ2-5; 7 bases agree with TRBD1. The CDR3 totals 16 residues. V shed 2 bases and J 2 bases; nucleotides not matched to a gene: 8. CDR1 and CDR2 from the germline V gene are MDHEN and SYDVKM. For the CDR3, the DNA is TGTGCCAGCAGTTTACCCCACCAGGGACAGCAAGAGACCCAGTACTTC. This gives the protein CASSLPHQGQQETQYF.

This clonotype was picked up a small number of times. In DNA, the CDR3 is TGTGCCAGCAGCTTTCGGCGGGGGGTCCCGACCTCTGGGGCCAACGTCCTGACTTTC. It translates to CASSFRRGVPTSGANVLTF. The V call is TRBV7-8, the J call TRBJ2-6; TRBD2 aligns across 8 bases. The germline V gene encodes CDR1 SGHVS and CDR2 FQNEAQ. The CDR3 consists of 19 residues. The V gene end was trimmed by 3 bases and the J gene end by 0 bases; junction bases not matched to a gene: 10.

This clonotype was seen ten or more times. The chain links TRBV25-1 to TRBJ1-3; possible D gene TRBD1, 5 bases. CDR3 length equals 15 residues. Germline CDR1 and CDR2: MGHDK and SYGVNS. Deletions cut 7 bases from V and 0 bases from J, with 13 bases between. DNA for the CDR3: TGTGCCAGCACTTGGGGCAGGAACTCTGGAAACACCATATATTTT. Translating gives CASTWGRNSGNTIYF.